This is a list of T cell receptor beta chains from one sample in a study of identifying expanded T cells in peripheral blood. Data came from immunoSEQ multiplex PCR; TCRdb stores just in-frame clones and leaves some out. Of approximately 100,000 clones listed, around 88% were seen once; the top ten hold under 4.5%. The sequencing input was blood. Receptors originate from a person between 18 and 75 years old in good health. Each CDR3 is given with its conserved first and last residue. D genes are given only for firm matches. Part of the rows lack a size; the others show once, few, many or a class for expanded clones.

d_call j_call clone_size v_call cdr3_nt cdr3_aa
NA TRBJ1-1 NA TRBV2 TGTGCCAGCTACTCACCCCGGGGGGCGAACACTGAAGCTTTCTTT CASYSPRGANTEAFF
NA TRBJ2-5 NA TRBV2 TGTGCCAGCAGTGAAACCCAAGAGACCCAGTACTTC CASSETQETQYF
TRBD2 TRBJ2-1 NA TRBV7-9 TGTGCCAGCAGCGGGACTAGCGGGGGGGCCAATGAGCAGTTCTTC CASSGTSGGANEQFF
NA TRBJ2-2 NA TRBV30 TGTGCCTGTGGGAAATTTGCAGGGAACACCGGGGAGCTGTTTTTT CACGKFAGNTGELFF
NA TRBJ1-5 NA TRBV6-6 TGTGCCAGCAGTTGCGGATCAGGCCATAGCAATCAGCCCCAGCATTTT CASSCGSGHSNQPQHF
TRBD1 TRBJ2-5 once TRBV10-2 TGCGCCAGCTCCTTAGCGGACAGGGGGCCTGGAGAGACCCAGTACTTC CASSLADRGPGETQYF
NA TRBJ1-5 NA TRBV7-8 TGTGCCAGCAGCTTATCGGGGTTCATCGGCAATCAGCCCCAGCATTTT CASSLSGFIGNQPQHF
TRBD1 TRBJ2-2 NA TRBV28 TGTGCCAGCAGTTCCCGGGACAGGGGGCATACCGGGGAGCTGTTTTTT CASSSRDRGHTGELFF
NA TRBJ2-7 NA TRBV27 TGTGCCAGCAGTTTAAATTTAAGGCGCTACGAGCAGTACTTC CASSLNLRRYEQYF
NA TRBJ2-7 once TRBV2 TGTGCCAGCAGTGAAGGTCGATATTCCTACGAGCAGTACTTC CASSEGRYSYEQYF
NA TRBJ1-5 NA TRBV6-1 TGTGCCAGCAGATCGACGGATCCTTGGCCCCAGCATTTT CASRSTDPWPQHF
NA TRBJ1-6 few TRBV30 TGTGCCTGGACAGGTCTTAAACCGGGTAATTCACCCCTCCACTTT CAWTGLKPGNSPLHF
TRBD2 TRBJ2-3 NA TRBV7-2 TGTGCCAGCAGCCAAGCGGGAAATACGCAGTATTTT CASSQAGNTQYF
NA TRBJ2-6 NA TRBV4-2 TGTGCCAGCAGCCAAGATCGCGGGGTTGGGGCCAACGTCCTGACTTTC CASSQDRGVGANVLTF
NA TRBJ1-2 NA TRBV6-1 TGTGCCAGCAGTTTCAGGGGCGGTGACTATGGCTACACCTTC CASSFRGGDYGYTF
TRBD2 TRBJ2-1 NA TRBV28 TGTGCCAGCTCGCGGGGGTCTGTCGATGAGCAGTTCTTC CASSRGSVDEQFF
NA TRBJ2-7 NA TRBV30 TGTGCCTGGATCGGTGCAGGGGCCTACGAGCAGTACTTC CAWIGAGAYEQYF
TRBD1 TRBJ2-1 few TRBV6-4 TGTGCCAGCAGTGACGGGGGACAGGGGGGGAATGAGCAGTTCTTC CASSDGGQGGNEQFF
NA TRBJ2-2 once TRBV2 TGTGCCGGGGGGCTTAACACCGGGGAGCTGTTTTTT CAGGLNTGELFF
TRBD2 TRBJ2-7 NA TRBV4-3 TGCGCCAGCAGCCAAGACTCTAGCGGGGGCTACGAGCAGTACTTC CASSQDSSGGYEQYF
NA TRBJ1-4 NA TRBV4-1 TGCGCCAGCAGCCTAGAGGCCGCAGCAACTAATGAAAAACTGTTTTTT CASSLEAAATNEKLFF
NA TRBJ2-7 NA TRBV5-1 TGCGCCAGCAGCGGAGGGGCCGGGACAACGACCTTCTACGAGCAGTACTTC CASSGGAGTTTFYEQYF
TRBD1 TRBJ2-3 NA TRBV6-4 TGTGCCAGCAGTGAAGGGCCAGGGGGAGCTAGCACAGATACGCAGTATTTT CASSEGPGGASTDTQYF
NA TRBJ2-7 few TRBV20-1 TGCAGTGCCCTTGGCCCGCGCGAGCAGTACTTC CSALGPREQYF
TRBD1 TRBJ1-1 NA TRBV5-1 TGCGCCAGCAGGCAAGGACAGGGGATGAACACTGAAGCTTTCTTT CASRQGQGMNTEAFF
TRBD1 TRBJ1-2 NA TRBV2 TGTGCCAGCAGTGCAGGGGGCTATGGCTACACCTTC CASSAGGYGYTF
NA TRBJ2-3 once TRBV5-4 TGTGCCAGCAGCTTTCGAGATACGCAGTATTTT CASSFRDTQYF
TRBD2 TRBJ2-5 NA TRBV7-9 TGTGCCAGCAGCTATCTAGCGGCGAGAGAGACCCAGTACTTC CASSYLAARETQYF
NA TRBJ1-5 NA TRBV15 TGTGCCACCAGCAGCGCCAGGCGGAATCAGCCCCAGCATTTT CATSSARRNQPQHF
TRBD2 TRBJ2-7 once TRBV19 TGTGCCAGTAGTATACTAGCGGGAGCCTACGAGCAGTACTTC CASSILAGAYEQYF
NA TRBJ2-7 NA TRBV7-9 TGTGCCAGCAGCCAAGATAGGGGCGGGTCCTACGAGCAGTACTTC CASSQDRGGSYEQYF
NA TRBJ1-4 NA TRBV28 TGTGCCAGCAGTTCCCTCCTGGAGGGGTGGACTAATGAAAAACTGTTTTTT CASSSLLEGWTNEKLFF
NA TRBJ2-7 NA TRBV7-9 TGTGCCAGCAGCCTACTGGGGGGCGAGCAGTACTTC CASSLLGGEQYF
NA TRBJ2-5 NA TRBV5-4 TGTGCCAGCAGCTTGGCACTCGGTAGCAACCAAGAGACCCAGTACTTC CASSLALGSNQETQYF
NA TRBJ2-2 once TRBV7-3 TGTGCCAGCAGCTTACAAGGAGTGGCCGGGGAGCTGTTTTTT CASSLQGVAGELFF
TRBD1 TRBJ2-2 NA TRBV25-1 TGTGCCAGCATGGAAACAGGGGTCACCGGGGAGCTGTTTTTT CASMETGVTGELFF
NA TRBJ1-2 NA TRBV7-9 TGTGCCAGCAGCCAAGAGTCGGGCAGGGTGTCAGGCTACACCTTC CASSQESGRVSGYTF
TRBD2 TRBJ2-7 NA TRBV7-3 TGTGCCAGCAGCTTAGAGGTCCGGGGGAGCGGGAGGACAGACGAGCAGTACTTC CASSLEVRGSGRTDEQYF
TRBD1 TRBJ2-6 NA TRBV5-6 TGTGCCAGCAGCTTGGACAGGGGGCTTTTTCGGTCTGGGGCCAACGTCCTGACTTTC CASSLDRGLFRSGANVLTF
NA TRBJ1-1 few TRBV7-3 TGTGCCAGCAGCTTATGGCGGAACACTGAAGCTTTCTTT CASSLWRNTEAFF
TRBD1 TRBJ2-3 NA TRBV6-1 TGTGCCAGCAGTGCCCCTGTTGGCAGGGGGCTAGCAGATACGCAGTATTTT CASSAPVGRGLADTQYF
NA TRBJ2-7 NA TRBV5-5 TGTGCCAGCAGCCAGGGGTTCAACGAGCAGTACTTC CASSQGFNEQYF
NA TRBJ2-2 NA TRBV18 TGTGCCAGCTCACCAACGGGCACCGGGGAGCTGTTTTTT CASSPTGTGELFF
NA TRBJ2-7 NA TRBV7-9 TGTGCCAGCAGCCCGCCTACGGGTCCCTCTTCGGGTGAGCAGTACTTC CASSPPTGPSSGEQYF
NA TRBJ2-7 NA TRBV7-8 TGTGCCAGCAGCTCGACAGCCTCCTACGAGCAGTACTTC CASSSTASYEQYF
NA TRBJ2-5 NA TRBV12-2 TGTGCAAGTCGCCACGGTACCGAGACCCAGTACTTC CASRHGTETQYF
NA TRBJ2-1 NA TRBV28 TGTGCCAGCAGGAGGGGGACTGCCTACAATGAGCAGTTCTTC CASRRGTAYNEQFF
NA TRBJ1-5 NA TRBV6-5 TGTGCCAGCAGCCCACAGGAGAATCAGCCCCAGCATTTT CASSPQENQPQHF
NA TRBJ2-3 NA TRBV18 TGTGCCAGCTCAACTACTGGGGCTGGCACAGATACGCAGTATTTT CASSTTGAGTDTQYF